The following is a TCR beta chain sequence with its context. This sample stems from a study of blood T cell repertoires in COVID-19. Individuals aged about 18 to 89 years were recruited from 24 US areas. The study assigned cohorts using participant-reported clinical history. Recovered Cohort 3 donors showed two negative PCRs, clearance, or symptom resolution. Original processing methods: Quantification of nucleated cells was approximated via reference gene primer amplification. Clones were sequenced by immunoSEQ multiplex PCR, and TCRdb holds only the in-frame ones, with some missing. V, J and clone size were drawn from that table, and D and trimming were deduced from the DNA. The sample shows around 300,000 clones, 90% of them seen only once. Trimming cost V 7 bases and J 5 bases; bases outside gene matches: 7. The CDR3 is 13 amino acids.

The clonotype originates from a woman aged 30 to 39 who had recovered from COVID-19. This chain links TRBV12-3 or TRBV12-4 with TRBJ1-1; 7 bases fit TRBD1. Input material: PBMCs or T cells enriched from blood (not recorded which). In DNA form, the CDR3 reads TGTGCCAGCATGCTGACAGGGCGGACTGAAGCTTTCTTT. Its protein product is CASMLTGRTEAFF.